The 9 T cell receptor beta chains given below trace back to one sample, sequenced in a study of T cells during gluten challenge in celiac disease. Three nested PCRs with multiplexed primers covering all TRA and TRB V genes amplified paired chains. TCRdb reanalysed the single-cell sequencing reads using MiXCR and keeps one entry per CDR3 protein. Its clone listing holds more than 95 distinct CDR3 sequences. This specimen consisted of gluten-specific CD4+ T cells sorted from the duodenum using tetramers, obtained at baseline or on day 14 of gluten challenge (not recorded which). These receptors all come from a male donor with celiac disease.

Judged by abundance, this clonotype is large. The genes are TRBV7-2 and TRBJ2-3; 8 bases align to TRBD2. Trimming took 3 bases from V and 5 from J; bases not matched to a gene: 7. This CDR3 region has 15 residues. Germline loops: CDR1 SGHTA, CDR2 FQGNSA. CDR3 protein: CASSLRGLGVDTQYF. The CDR3 region has the DNA TGTGCCAGCAGCTTGAGGGGACTAGGGGTAGATACGCAGTATTTT.

The V call is TRBV11-2, the J call TRBJ1-1; unclear D gene. V lost 3 bases and J lost 0, with 11 bases in between. CDR3 length: 15 residues. Germline-derived CDR1 and CDR2 are SGHAT and FQNNGV. The CDR3 spells CASSFNSLMNTEAFF. CDR3 DNA: TGTGCCAGCAGCTTTAACAGCCTAATGAACACTGAAGCTTTCTTT.

By share, this clonotype counts as large. V gene TRBV29-1 combines with J gene TRBJ2-1; TRBD1 agrees at 11 bases. The CDR3 sequence is 13 residues long. Germline CDR1 SQVTM, CDR2 ANQGSEA. With V trimmed by 6 bases and J by 6 bases, 4 bases remained unmatched. The CDR3 region is CSVWTGGFNEQFF. DNA of the CDR3: TGCAGCGTCTGGACAGGGGGCTTCAATGAGCAGTTCTTC.

By sample fraction, this clonotype is large. The chain couples TRBV11-2 to TRBJ2-1; D ambiguous. Germline values: CDR1 SGHAT, CDR2 FQNNGV. Trimming stripped 1 base from V and 9 bases from J, with 13 bases between. This CDR3 spans 14 amino acids. CDR3 residues: CASSLGWLRVEQFF. The CDR3 bases are TGTGCCAGCAGCTTAGGCTGGCTTCGGGTTGAGCAGTTCTTC.

This clonotype was detected only once. CDR3 residues: CASSLVGQGRSEQYF. The CDR3 region has the DNA TGTGCCAGCAGTCTCGTGGGACAGGGCAGGTCCGAGCAGTACTTC. The chain is built from TRBV28 and TRBJ2-7; 9 bases fit TRBD1. Unmatched junction bases numbered 11, after V lost 5 bases and J lost 6 bases. Germline CDR1 is MDHEN and CDR2 is SYDVKM. The CDR3 consists of 15 residues.

This clonotype appeared a single time. The J gene is TRBJ1-2, the V gene TRBV28; D unclear. This CDR3 spans 12 amino acids. Germline V gives CDR1 MDHEN, CDR2 SYDVKM. The ends were cut back, 4 bases at V and 8 bases at J, with 11 bases in the middle. The DNA of the CDR3 is TGTGCCAGCAGTTCGGCATCACGGGGCTACACCTTC. Its translation: CASSSASRGYTF.

The chain employs TRBV4-3 and TRBJ2-2; 10 bases agree with TRBD1. Germline V CDR1 and CDR2: LGHNA, YSLEER. Unmatched junction bases numbered 11, after V lost 0 bases and J lost 7 bases. The CDR3 has 18 amino acids. The CDR3 nucleotides read TGCGCCAGCAGCCAAGATCTCGGGGGACAGGGGATGGTCGGGGAGCTGTTTTTT. Its protein product is CASSQDLGGQGMVGELFF.

V is TRBV19 and J is TRBJ2-5, with TRBD2 matching over 7 bases. V shed 1 base and J 5 bases; nucleotides not matched to a gene: 4. This CDR3 region has 14 residues. Germline V gene sequence: CDR1 LNHDA, CDR2 SQIVND (reference sequence). The CDR3 here is CASSIGTRGETQYF. In DNA, the CDR3 is TGTGCCAGTAGTATAGGGACTAGAGGCGAGACCCAGTACTTC.

In this sample, this clonotype turned up once. This sequence joins TRBV7-6 and TRBJ1-6; perhaps TRBD1 as D (5 bases). CDR3 size: 14 residues. Trimming shortened V by 1 base and J by 8 bases, and 9 bases separated the two germline ends. Germline CDR1 is SGHVS and CDR2 is FNYEAQ. CDR3 in DNA: TGTGCCAGCAGCTTAGGGGGGTGGGATTCACCCCTCCACTTT. Its translation: CASSLGGWDSPLHF.